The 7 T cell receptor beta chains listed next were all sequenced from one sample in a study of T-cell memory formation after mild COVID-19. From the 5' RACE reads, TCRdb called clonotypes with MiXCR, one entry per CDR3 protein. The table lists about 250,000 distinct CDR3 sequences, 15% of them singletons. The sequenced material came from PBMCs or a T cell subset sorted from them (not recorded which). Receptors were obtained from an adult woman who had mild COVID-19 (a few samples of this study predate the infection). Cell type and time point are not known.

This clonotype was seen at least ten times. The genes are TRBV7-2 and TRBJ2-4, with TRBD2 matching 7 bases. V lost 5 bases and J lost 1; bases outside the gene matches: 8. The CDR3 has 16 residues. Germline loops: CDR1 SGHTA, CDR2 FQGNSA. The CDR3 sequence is CASSDRLAGAKNIQYF. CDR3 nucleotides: TGTGCCAGCAGCGACCGACTAGCCGGGGCCAAAAACATTCAGTACTTC.

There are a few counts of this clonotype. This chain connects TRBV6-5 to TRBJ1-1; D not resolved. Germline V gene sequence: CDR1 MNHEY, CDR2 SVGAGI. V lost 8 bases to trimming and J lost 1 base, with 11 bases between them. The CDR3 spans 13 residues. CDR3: CASLGTANTEAFF. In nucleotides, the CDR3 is TGTGCCAGCTTGGGCACGGCGAACACTGAAGCTTTCTTT.

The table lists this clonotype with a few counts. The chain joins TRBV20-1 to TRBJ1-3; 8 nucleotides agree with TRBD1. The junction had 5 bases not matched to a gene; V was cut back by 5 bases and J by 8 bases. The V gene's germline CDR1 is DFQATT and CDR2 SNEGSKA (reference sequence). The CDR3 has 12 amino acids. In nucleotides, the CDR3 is TGCAGTGCTCCGGACAGGGTCCACACCATATATTTT. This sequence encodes CSAPDRVHTIYF.

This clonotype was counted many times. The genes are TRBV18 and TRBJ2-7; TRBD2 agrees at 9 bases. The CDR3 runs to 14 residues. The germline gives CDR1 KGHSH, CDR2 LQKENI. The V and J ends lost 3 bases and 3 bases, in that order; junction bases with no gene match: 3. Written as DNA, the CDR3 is TGTGCCAGCTCACCGACTAGCGGCAACTACGAGCAGTACTTC. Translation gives CASSPTSGNYEQYF.

The CDR3 nucleotides read TGCGCCAGCCGCACTCCAAGCGGGAGTAGTTACAATGAGCAGTTCTTC. Translated, it gives CASRTPSGSSYNEQFF. The chain uses TRBV5-1 and TRBJ2-1; the match to TRBD2 covers 8 bases. This CDR3 region has 16 residues. The J segment lost 4 bases and the V segment lost 7 bases, leaving 13 bases of the junction unmatched. Germline V gives CDR1 SGHRS, CDR2 YFSETQ.

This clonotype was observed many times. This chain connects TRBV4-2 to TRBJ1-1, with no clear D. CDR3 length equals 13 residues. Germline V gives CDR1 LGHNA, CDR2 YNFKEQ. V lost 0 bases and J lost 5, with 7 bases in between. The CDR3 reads CASSQDWSTEAFF. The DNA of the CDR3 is TGTGCCAGCAGCCAAGATTGGAGTACTGAAGCTTTCTTT.

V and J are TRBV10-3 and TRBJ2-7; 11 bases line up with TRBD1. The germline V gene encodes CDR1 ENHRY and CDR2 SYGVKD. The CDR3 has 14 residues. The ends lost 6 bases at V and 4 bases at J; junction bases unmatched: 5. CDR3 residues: CAISGGQGAYEQYF. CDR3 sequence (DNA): TGTGCCATCAGCGGAGGACAGGGGGCGTACGAGCAGTACTTC.